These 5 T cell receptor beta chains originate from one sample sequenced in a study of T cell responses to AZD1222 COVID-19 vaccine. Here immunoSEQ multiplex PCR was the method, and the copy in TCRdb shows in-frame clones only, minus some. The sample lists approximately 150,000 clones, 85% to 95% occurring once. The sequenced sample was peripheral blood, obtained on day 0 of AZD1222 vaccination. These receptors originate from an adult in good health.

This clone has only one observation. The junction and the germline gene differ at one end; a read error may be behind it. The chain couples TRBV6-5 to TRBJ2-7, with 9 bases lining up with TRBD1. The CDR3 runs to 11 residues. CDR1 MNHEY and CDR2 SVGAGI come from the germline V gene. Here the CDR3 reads CASTRTGVGTF. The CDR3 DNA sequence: TGTGCCAGCACTAGGACAGGGGTGGGAACGTTC.

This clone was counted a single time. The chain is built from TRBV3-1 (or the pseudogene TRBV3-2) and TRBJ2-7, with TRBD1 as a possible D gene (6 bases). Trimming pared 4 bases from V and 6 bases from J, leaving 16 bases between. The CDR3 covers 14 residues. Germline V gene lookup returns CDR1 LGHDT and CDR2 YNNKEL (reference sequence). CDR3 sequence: CASSPQGFQGEQYF. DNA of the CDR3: TGTGCCAGCAGCCCACAGGGTTTTCAAGGCGAGCAGTACTTC.

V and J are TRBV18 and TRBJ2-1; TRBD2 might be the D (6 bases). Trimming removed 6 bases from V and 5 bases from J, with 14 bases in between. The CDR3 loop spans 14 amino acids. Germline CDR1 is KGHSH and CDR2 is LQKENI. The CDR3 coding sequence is TGTGCCAGCTCCCGGGAGTATTTAAACAATGAGCAGTTCTTC. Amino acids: CASSREYLNNEQFF. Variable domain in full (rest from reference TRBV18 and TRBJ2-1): NAGVMQNPRHLVRRRGQEARLRCSPMKGHSHVYWYRQLPEEGLKFMVYLQKENIIDESGMPKERFSAEFPKEGPSILRIQQVVRGDSAAYFCASSREYLNNEQFFGPGTRLTVL.

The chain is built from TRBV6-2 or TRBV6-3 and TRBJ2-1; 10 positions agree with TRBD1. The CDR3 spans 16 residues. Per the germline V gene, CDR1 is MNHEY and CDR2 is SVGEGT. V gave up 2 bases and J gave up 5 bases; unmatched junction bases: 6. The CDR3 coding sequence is TGTGCCAGCAGTTACGAGCCGGGGACAGGGGACAATGAGCAGTTCTTC. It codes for CASSYEPGTGDNEQFF.

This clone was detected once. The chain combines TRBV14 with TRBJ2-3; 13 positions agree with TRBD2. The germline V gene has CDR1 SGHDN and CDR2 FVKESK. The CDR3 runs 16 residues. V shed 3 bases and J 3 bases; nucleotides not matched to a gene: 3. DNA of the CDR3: TGTGCCAGCAGCCAGAGACTAGCGGGGGGAACAGATACGCAGTATTTT. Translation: CASSQRLAGGTDTQYF.